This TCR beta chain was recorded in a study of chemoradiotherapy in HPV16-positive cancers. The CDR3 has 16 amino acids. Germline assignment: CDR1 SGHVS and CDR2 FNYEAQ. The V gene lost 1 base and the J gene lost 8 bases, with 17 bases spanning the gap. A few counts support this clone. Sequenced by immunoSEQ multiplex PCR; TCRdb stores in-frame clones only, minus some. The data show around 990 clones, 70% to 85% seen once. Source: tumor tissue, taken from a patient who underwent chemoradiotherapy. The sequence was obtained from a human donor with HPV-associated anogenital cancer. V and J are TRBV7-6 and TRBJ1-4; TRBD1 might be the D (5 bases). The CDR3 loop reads CASSLGGSFRAEKLFF. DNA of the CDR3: TGTGCCAGCAGCTTAGGGGGGTCATTTAGGGCGGAAAAACTGTTTTTT.